What follows are 30 T cell receptor beta chains derived from one specimen sequenced in a study of cytomegalovirus exposure and HLA in healthy donors. Generated by immunoSEQ multiplex PCR, the TCRdb table keeps only in-frame clones and is missing some. The repertoire has some 150,000 clones, 70% to 90% of them found once; the top ten carry approximately 8.5%. The specimen sequenced was PBMCs. These receptors all come from a woman aged 18-29 years in good health and CMV-seropositive.

In this sample, this clone turned up a few times. The chain recombines TRBV5-1 with TRBJ2-1; TRBD1 matches 11 bases. Germline CDR1 reads SGHRS; CDR2 reads YFSETQ. This CDR3 region has 14 residues. V shed 4 bases, J shed 9 bases, and the junction held 6 bases outside the gene matches. In nucleotides, the CDR3 is TGCGCCAGCAGCACCGGACAGGGGGCGGTTGAGCAGTTCTTC. The encoded protein is CASSTGQGAVEQFF.

This clone was observed at least ten times. V usage is TRBV4-1 and J usage is TRBJ1-6; 7 nucleotides align to TRBD1. V lost 7 bases to trimming and J lost 14 bases; unmatched junction nucleotides: 14. The CDR3 sequence is 14 residues long. CDR1 and CDR2 from the germline V gene are MGHRA and YSYEKL. Here the CDR3 DNA reads TGCGCCAGCACCCAGGACAGGTCGGTCGGGGCCCTCCACTTT. Amino acids: CASTQDRSVGALHF.

V gene TRBV5-1 combines with J gene TRBJ2-5; 9 bases align to TRBD1. The CDR3 contains 15 residues. V lost 0 bases and J lost 5; bases outside the gene matches: 5. CDR1 is SGHRS, CDR2 YFSETQ, per germline. CDR3 coding DNA: TGCGCCAGCAGCTTGGGGGACAGGGAATGGGAGACCCAGTACTTC. This translates into CASSLGDREWETQYF.

The genes are TRBV29-1 and TRBJ1-2; D gene unclear. V lost 7 bases to trimming and J lost 7 bases, with 19 bases between them. Per germline, CDR1 SQVTM and CDR2 ANQGSEA. There are 13 residues in the CDR3. CDR3 sequence reads: CSGASSDPLGYTF. CDR3 nucleotide sequence: TGCAGCGGAGCCTCCAGCGACCCCCTTGGCTACACCTTC.

V and J are TRBV5-1 and TRBJ2-3; D is undetermined. Per the germline V gene, CDR1 is SGHRS and CDR2 is YFSETQ. The V end was cut by 0 bases, the J end by 0 bases, with 11 bases between. The CDR3 sequence is 16 residues long. The CDR3 loop reads CASSLGVLISTDTQYF. Here the CDR3 DNA reads TGCGCCAGCAGCTTGGGAGTACTGATTAGCACAGATACGCAGTATTTT.

Points on this clone: Other nucleotide sequences from this sample produce the same CDR3. This chain uses TRBV5-1 with TRBJ2-1; possible D gene TRBD1, 5 bases. Germline V gene sequence: CDR1 SGHRS, CDR2 YFSETQ. V was pared by 0 bases and J by 2 bases, with 6 bases between. The CDR3 is 14 amino acids. CDR3 loop: CASSLGGAYNEQFF. Here the CDR3 DNA reads TGCGCCAGCAGCTTGGGGGGCGCCTACAATGAGCAGTTCTTC.

The CDR3 loop reads CASSLKGQGSGNTIYF. CDR3 sequence (DNA): TGTGCCAGCAGCTTAAAAGGACAGGGCTCTGGAAACACCATATATTTT. The chain carries TRBV5-8 and TRBJ1-3, with TRBD1 matching 8 bases. Germline V gene data show CDR1 as SGHTS and CDR2 as YDEGEE. The CDR3 has 16 amino acids. Losses at the gene ends were 2 bases for V and 0 bases for J; bases not matched to a gene: 4.

The chain couples TRBV10-1 to TRBJ1-1; no clear D. Trimming took off 8 bases at V and 0 bases at J, with 7 bases between the two ends. The CDR3 totals 12 residues. Germline V gene lookup returns CDR1 WNHNN and CDR2 SYGVQD (reference sequence). The CDR3 sequence: CASGPMNTEAFF. CDR3 in DNA: TGCGCCAGCGGCCCCATGAACACTGAAGCTTTCTTT.

CDR3 nucleotides: TGTGCCAGCAGCTTAGGGACTAGCGGTCAAGAGACCCAGTACTTC. Translated: CASSLGTSGQETQYF. The chain has TRBV7-2 and TRBJ2-5; TRBD2 matches at 10 bases. Germline loops: CDR1 SGHTA, CDR2 FQGNSA. This CDR3 contains 15 residues. V trimming: 1 base; J trimming: 2 bases; junction bases outside the gene matches: 1.

J is TRBJ1-5 and V is TRBV27; 9 bases agree with TRBD1. V shed 5 bases and J 2 bases; nucleotides not matched to a gene: 1. The CDR3 runs to 14 residues. The V gene's germline CDR1 is MNHEY and CDR2 SMNVEV (reference sequence). This chain's CDR3 is CASSRTGGNQPQHF. CDR3 in DNA: TGTGCCAGCAGTCGGACAGGGGGCAATCAGCCCCAGCATTTT.

V usage is TRBV7-8 and J usage is TRBJ1-1; no clear D gene. Deletions cut 1 base from V and 1 base from J, with 10 bases between. Germline CDR1 is SGHVS and CDR2 is FQNEAQ. The CDR3 length is 15 residues. In nucleotides, the CDR3 is TGTGCCAGCAGCTTAGTCCCGGGAGGGAACACTGAAGCTTTCTTT. Amino acid sequence: CASSLVPGGNTEAFF.

This clone was found once. V and J are TRBV10-3 and TRBJ2-3; a weak D match, TRBD2 (6 bases). Germline loops: CDR1 ENHRY, CDR2 SYGVKD. This CDR3 has 16 amino acids. The V and J ends lost 0 bases and 3 bases respectively, with 13 bases between them. CDR3 sequence reads: CAISESGGEITDTQYF. In nucleotides, the CDR3 is TGTGCCATCAGTGAGTCCGGGGGAGAGATAACAGATACGCAGTATTTT.

V gene TRBV1 combines with J gene TRBJ2-7; TRBD2, the table's D call, was not compared with the DNA. TRBV1 is given as a pseudogene. This CDR3 is built from 15 residues. The CDR3 loop is CTSSQVSGRGYEQYF. The CDR3 DNA follows: TGCACCAGCAGCCAAGTGAGCGGGAGGGGGTACGAGCAGTACTTC.

The chain carries TRBV7-9 and TRBJ2-3, with 7 bases matching TRBD1. CDR3 length: 15 residues. The trim removed 6 bases at V and 4 bases at J, leaving 10 bases unmatched. The germline gives CDR1 SEHNR, CDR2 FQNEAQ (reference sequence). CDR3 residues: CASRAGQAPSDTQYF. For the CDR3, the DNA is TGTGCCAGCAGGGCCGGACAGGCTCCGTCAGATACGCAGTATTTT.

A note on this clone: Other nucleotide sequences in the sample specify the same CDR3. The rearrangement uses TRBV5-1 and TRBJ1-5; 7 nucleotides match TRBD1. Trimming at V came to 5 bases and at J to 3 bases, leaving 5 bases not matched to a gene. The CDR3 has 14 amino acids. CDR1 and CDR2 (germline): SGHRS, YFSETQ. The CDR3 DNA reads TGCGCCAGCAGTTCGGGACAGCCCAATCAGCCCCAGCATTTT. Protein product: CASSSGQPNQPQHF.

This clone was detected once. This chain uses TRBV19 with TRBJ1-2; D perhaps matches TRBD1 (6 bases). CDR3 length: 13 amino acids. Germline V gene sequence: CDR1 LNHDA, CDR2 SQIVND (reference sequence). Trimming stripped 4 bases from V and 7 bases from J, with 13 bases between. Here the CDR3 DNA reads TGTGCCAGTAGTACCCTGGGGGCGGCTGGCTACACCTTC. It is translated as CASSTLGAAGYTF.

The rearrangement links TRBV18 to TRBJ1-4; TRBD1 might be the D (5 bases). The CDR3 covers 15 residues. Germline loops: CDR1 KGHSH, CDR2 LQKENI. With 2 bases removed from V and 13 bases from J, the gap between germline ends came to 20 bases. The CDR3 protein is CASSPGRAEGLLLFF. The DNA of the CDR3 is TGTGCCAGCTCACCAGGGCGGGCAGAGGGACTTTTACTGTTTTTT.

The CDR3 bases are TGCAGCGCTTGGACAGGGGCAAACACCATATATTTT. Amino acid sequence: CSAWTGANTIYF. V gene TRBV29-1 combines with J gene TRBJ1-3; the match to TRBD1 covers 9 bases. Germline V gene data show CDR1 as SQVTM and CDR2 as ANQGSEA. J was trimmed by 6 bases and V by 7 bases; bases with no gene match: 4. This CDR3 region has 12 residues.

The chain has TRBV7-9 and TRBJ2-3; weak D call: TRBD2 (6 bases). This CDR3 is 12 amino acids long. The V gene's germline CDR1 is SEHNR and CDR2 FQNEAQ (reference sequence). Trimming cost V 6 bases and J 4 bases, with 8 bases left between them. In DNA form, the CDR3 reads TGTGCCAGCAGGACGGGGGCAGATACGCAGTATTTT. This codes for CASRTGADTQYF.

The CDR3 DNA sequence: TGTGCCAGCTCACCTGGCGGGGATTCGAACACTGAAGCTTTCTTT. Protein product: CASSPGGDSNTEAFF. The chain uses TRBV18 and TRBJ1-1; D is unclear. V lost 3 bases and J 1 base, leaving 12 bases between the germline ends. CDR3 size: 15 residues. Germline CDR1 reads KGHSH; CDR2 reads LQKENI.

The chain's CDR3 is CDITREYQETQYF. The CDR3 bases are TGCGACATAACCCGGGAGTACCAAGAGACCCAGTACTTC. V is TRBV4-1 and J is TRBJ2-5, with TRBD2 as a possible D gene (6 bases). The CDR3 is 13 residues long. The V gene's germline CDR1 is MGHRA and CDR2 YSYEKL.

The chain uses TRBV2 and TRBJ2-1; no firm D call. This CDR3 spans 14 amino acids. Per the germline V gene, CDR1 is SNHLY and CDR2 is FYNNEI. V was trimmed by 8 bases and J by 2 bases, leaving 13 bases between them. CDR3 loop: CASGFERPYNEQFF. CDR3 nucleotide sequence: TGTGCCAGCGGGTTCGAGCGCCCCTACAATGAGCAGTTCTTC.

The chain employs TRBV9 and TRBJ2-7; TRBD2 matches at 7 bases. The CDR3 totals 15 residues. V shed 0 bases, J shed 3 bases, and the junction held 6 bases outside the gene matches. Germline loops: CDR1 SGDLS, CDR2 YYNGEE. The DNA for the CDR3 is TGTGCCAGCAGCGTAGACGCGGGACTACTCTACGAGCAGTACTTC. It translates to CASSVDAGLLYEQYF. Looking up the rest from reference TRBV9 and TRBJ2-7 gives the full variable domain: DSGVTQTPKHLITATGQRVTLRCSPRSGDLSVYWYQQSLDQGLQFLIQYYNGEERAKGNILERFSAQQFPDLHSELNLSSLELGDSALYFCASSVDAGLLYEQYFGPGTRLTVT.

The chain uses TRBV7-9 and TRBJ2-2; weak D call: TRBD2 (7 bases). With 0 bases removed from V and 6 bases from J, the gap between germline ends came to 20 bases. Per the germline V gene, CDR1 is SEHNR and CDR2 is FQNEAQ (reference sequence). The CDR3 runs to 18 residues. Written as DNA, the CDR3 is TGTGCCAGCAGCTTAGCGCACATTTTCGCGGGGGCCCCCGGGGAGCTGTTTTTT. It specifies CASSLAHIFAGAPGELFF.

The V and J genes are TRBV7-3 and TRBJ2-3, with unresolved D. From germline, CDR1 is SGHTA and CDR2 FQGTGA. V gave up 4 bases and J gave up 11 bases, with 4 bases separating them. The CDR3 is 9 residues long. CDR3 sequence reads: CASSSLQYF. The CDR3 DNA reads as TGTGCCAGCAGCTCCCTGCAGTATTTT.

V is TRBV29-1 and J is TRBJ2-1, with a tentative D call TRBD2 (5 bases). This CDR3 is built from 12 residues. CDR1 is SQVTM, CDR2 ANQGSEA, per germline. The V gene lost 7 bases and the J gene lost 6 bases, with 13 bases spanning the gap. The CDR3 DNA is TGCAGCGAAAGCTCTAGCTCCAATGAGCAGTTCTTC. Amino acids: CSESSSSNEQFF.

The V call is TRBV11-3, the J call TRBJ2-3; 7 positions agree with TRBD1. V gave up 4 bases and J gave up 2 bases; unmatched junction bases: 3. Per the germline V gene, CDR1 is SGHNT and CDR2 is YENEEA. This CDR3 spans 14 amino acids. The CDR3 DNA is TGTGCCAGCAGCTCGACAGGGTACACAGATACGCAGTATTTT. This sequence encodes CASSSTGYTDTQYF.

The rearrangement uses TRBV7-2 and TRBJ1-1; D is ambiguous. V was trimmed by 5 bases and J by 1 base, leaving 8 bases between them. The CDR3 is made up of 13 amino acids. Germline lookup yields CDR1 SGHTA and CDR2 FQGNSA. CDR3 sequence: CASSLRGNTEAFF. For the CDR3, the DNA is TGTGCCAGCAGCCTCAGAGGGAACACTGAAGCTTTCTTT.

V usage is TRBV19 and J usage is TRBJ1-6; TRBD1 matches 7 bases. V dropped 5 bases and J dropped 3; count of bases not matched to a gene: 7. The germline V gene encodes CDR1 LNHDA and CDR2 SQIVND (reference sequence). This CDR3 spans 16 amino acids. The CDR3 coding sequence is TGTGCCAGTAGTCCAATCCGGGACAGCTATAATTCACCCCTCCACTTT. Residues: CASSPIRDSYNSPLHF.

J is TRBJ1-2 and V is TRBV29-1; possibly TRBD1 for D (6 bases). The CDR3 extends over 15 amino acids. CDR1 and CDR2 (germline): SQVTM, ANQGSEA. Between the trimmed V and J ends, which lost 6 bases and 6 bases, there was a span of 23 bases. CDR3 nucleotides: TGCAGCGTGAATTTTCGGGCAGGGGCGAACCATGGCTACACCTTC. This codes for CSVNFRAGANHGYTF.